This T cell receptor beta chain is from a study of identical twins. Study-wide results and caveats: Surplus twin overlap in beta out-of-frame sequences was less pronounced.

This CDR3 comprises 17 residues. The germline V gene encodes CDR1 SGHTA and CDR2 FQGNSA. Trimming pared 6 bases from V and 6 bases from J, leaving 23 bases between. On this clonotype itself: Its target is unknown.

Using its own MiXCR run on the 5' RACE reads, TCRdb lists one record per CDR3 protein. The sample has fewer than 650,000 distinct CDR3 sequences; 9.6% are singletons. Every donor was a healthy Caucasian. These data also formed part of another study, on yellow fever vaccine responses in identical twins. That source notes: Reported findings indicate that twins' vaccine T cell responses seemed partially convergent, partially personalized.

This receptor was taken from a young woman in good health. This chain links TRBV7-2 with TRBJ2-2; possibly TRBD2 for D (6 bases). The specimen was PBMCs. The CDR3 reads CASSTGAGPTRAGELFF. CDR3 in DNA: TGTGCCAGCAGTACCGGGGCGGGGCCCACGAGGGCCGGGGAGCTGTTTTTT.